The T cell receptor beta chain described here comes from a study of molecular identifiers for immune sequencing clone quantification. Study background: In replicates, RNA from about 20,000 or 100,000 naive CD8 cells was split five ways, four sequenced. Study outcomes and limitations: Reportedly, one cell's Jurkat TCR RNA was detected within 1,100,000 naive CD8 cells. Whereas clones above 20 RNA copies held under 1% of naive-cell molecules, they held over 99% of effector molecules.

As regards this clonotype: The antigen remains undetermined. At one boundary the junction diverges from the germline segment, which might be a read error.

The CDR3 covers 13 residues. Per germline, CDR1 MNHEY and CDR2 SMNVEV (reference sequence). From the PCR reads, TCRdb called clonotypes with MiXCR, one entry per CDR3 protein. This table holds under 350,000 distinct CDR3 sequences, 24% found once. V gene TRBV27 combines with J gene TRBJ1-1, with D possibly TRBD1 on 6 matching bases. Sequencing was performed on naive CD8+ T cells from blood, with Jurkat cell RNA spiked in. Documented subset: FACS-sorted CD8+CD4-CCR7+CD45RA+ naive T cells. This clonotype originated in a human donor in good health. Some libraries in this study had Jurkat cell RNA spiked in. CDR3 amino acids: CASSLGAHTEALF. CDR3 sequence (DNA): TGTGCCAGCAGTTTGGGGGCCCACACTGAAGCTCTCTTT.